The rows below give T cell receptor beta chains drawn from one sample of a study of beta chain features in type 1 diabetes. Produced via immunoSEQ multiplex PCR; TCRdb's table is partial and in-frame only. The sample lists tens of thousands of clones, roughly a third occurring once. Input material: stem cell memory CD4+ T cells from blood. The receptor source for this set is a young woman in good health. The CDR3 runs from the conserved cysteine through the conserved F or W. D genes are given only for firm matches. Clone size, where shown, is once, few, many, or a class for clones that have expanded.

>few|TRBJ2-1|TRBD2|TRBV5-4
CASSVGTSGGGRNEQFF
TGTGCCAGCAGCGTCGGGACTAGCGGGGGGGGTCGTAATGAGCAGTTCTTC
>few|TRBJ1-1|TRBD1|TRBV11-2
CASSTRTGDTEAFF
TGTGCCAGCAGCACCCGGACAGGGGACACTGAAGCTTTCTTT
>few|TRBJ2-7|TRBD2|TRBV30
CAWSPGGARYEQYF
TGTGCCTGGAGTCCCGGGGGGGCTAGGTACGAGCAGTACTTC
>.|TRBJ2-5|TRBD1|TRBV14
CASSLRDRVLGTQYF
TGTGCCAGCAGCCTCCGGGACAGGGTGCTGGGGACCCAGTACTTC
>few|TRBJ1-5|.|TRBV7-2
CASSPPGGQPQHF
TGTGCCAGCAGCCCGCCGGGAGGTCAGCCCCAGCATTTT
>.|TRBJ2-7|TRBD1|TRBV5-1
CASSPGTGNNEQYF
TGCGCCAGCAGCCCCGGGACAGGGAATAACGAGCAGTACTTC
>.|TRBJ2-7|.|TRBV2
CASSEIVKGAEQYF
TGTGCCAGCAGTGAAATTGTAAAAGGGGCCGAGCAGTACTTC
>.|TRBJ2-7|TRBD2|TRBV4-1
CASSQDSDTSGDYEQYF
TGCGCCAGCAGCCAAGATTCGGACACTAGCGGAGACTACGAGCAGTACTTC
>.|TRBJ1-5|TRBD1|TRBV5-1
CASSLAGTANQPQHF
TGCGCCAGCAGCTTGGCCGGGACAGCTAATCAGCCCCAGCATTTT
>few|TRBJ2-5|TRBD1|TRBV7-2
CASSKRTGGEGETQYF
TGTGCCAGCAGCAAACGGACAGGGGGAGAGGGGGAGACCCAGTACTTC
>.|TRBJ2-1|TRBD1|TRBV5-4
CASSQYGQGANEQFF
TGTGCCAGCAGCCAATATGGACAGGGGGCAAATGAGCAGTTCTTC
>.|TRBJ1-5|TRBD1|TRBV7-2
CASSFRTGGNQPQHF
TGTGCCAGCAGCTTCAGGACAGGGGGAAATCAGCCCCAGCATTTT
>.|TRBJ2-7|.|TRBV7-9
CASSPNSGYEQYF
TGTGCCAGCAGCCCAAATTCCGGCTACGAGCAGTACTTC
>.|TRBJ2-2|TRBD1|TRBV5-1
CASSLASTGVGTGELFF
TGCGCCAGCAGCTTGGCGTCGACAGGGGTCGGCACCGGGGAGCTGTTTTTT
>few|TRBJ1-5|.|TRBV6-5
CASSTTSDMAQHF
TGTGCCAGCAGTACCACCTCGGACATGGCCCAGCATTTT
>.|TRBJ1-1|.|TRBV7-9
CASSLAIRDGEAFF
TGTGCCAGCAGCTTAGCCATCAGGGATGGTGAAGCTTTCTTT